The clone carrying this TCR beta chain was observed many times. Its antigen is still unknown. The germline V gene encodes CDR1 SGHTA and CDR2 FQGNSA. This CDR3 has 17 residues. J was trimmed by 6 bases and V by 4 bases; bases with no gene match: 14. The data stem from a study of T cell repertoires in cytomegalovirus infection. Study details: Recently identified HLA-C-restricted CMV epitopes were among the peptides used.

TCRdb redid the calling of the reads with MiXCR, one entry per CDR3 protein. The sample carries 70,000 to 95,000 distinct CDR3 sequences, around 28% recorded once. The TCR originated in a human donor in good health (CMV status not recorded). Some clones in this sample may be carry-over from other donors' samples. The starting material was CD8+ T cells from cultured PBMCs, obtained from culture after CMV antigen stimulation. This sequence joins TRBV7-2 and TRBJ1-4; 7 bases are shared with TRBD1. CDR3 DNA sequence: TGTGCCAGCAGCTGGGTGGGGACAGTACCTTCGGATGAAAAACTGTTTTTT. Protein product: CASSWVGTVPSDEKLFF.